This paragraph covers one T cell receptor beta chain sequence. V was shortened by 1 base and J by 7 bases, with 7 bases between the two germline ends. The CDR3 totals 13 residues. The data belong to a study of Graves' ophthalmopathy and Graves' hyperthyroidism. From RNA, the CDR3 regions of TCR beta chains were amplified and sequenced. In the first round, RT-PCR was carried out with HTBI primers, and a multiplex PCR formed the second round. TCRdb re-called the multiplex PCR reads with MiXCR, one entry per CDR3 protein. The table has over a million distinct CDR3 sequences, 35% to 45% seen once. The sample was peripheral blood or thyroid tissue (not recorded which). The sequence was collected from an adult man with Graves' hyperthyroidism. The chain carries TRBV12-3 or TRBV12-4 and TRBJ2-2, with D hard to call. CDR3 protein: CASSLGYDGELFF. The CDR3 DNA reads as TGTGCCAGCAGTTTAGGGTATGACGGGGAGCTGTTTTTT.